The 7 T cell receptor beta chains given below trace back to one sample, sequenced in a study of cytomegalovirus exposure and HLA in healthy donors. The PCR ran on 60 Vbeta and 13 Jbeta primers. Assay: immunoSEQ multiplex PCR; the TCRdb copy retains only in-frame clones and omits some. Among roughly 100,000 clones listed, more than 65% were seen once. The material sequenced was PBMCs. These receptors all come from a young woman in good health and CMV-seropositive.

The chain couples TRBV4-1 to TRBJ2-2; tentative D call: TRBD1 (6 bases). CDR1 is MGHRA, CDR2 YSYEKL, per germline. This CDR3 region has 18 residues. With 0 bases removed from V and 6 bases from J, the gap between germline ends came to 20 bases. The CDR3 DNA reads as TGCGCCAGCAGCCAAGAGGGCGGCAGGGGAATTAATTCCGGGGAGCTGTTTTTT. Amino acid sequence: CASSQEGGRGINSGELFF.

This rearrangement joins TRBV9 to TRBJ2-7; TRBD2 matches at 8 bases. The CDR3 runs 15 residues. The junction had 4 bases not matched to a gene; V was cut back by 0 bases and J by 2 bases. The germline V gene has CDR1 SGDLS and CDR2 YYNGEE. CDR3 nucleotides: TGTGCCAGCAGCGTAGGTGTAGCGGGAACCTACGAGCAGTACTTC. Its translation: CASSVGVAGTYEQYF.

The chain employs TRBV12-5 and TRBJ2-1; 8 bases agree with TRBD2. The CDR3 is made up of 14 amino acids. CDR1 and CDR2 (germline): LGHNT, FRNRAP. With V trimmed by 1 base and J by 8 bases, 4 bases remained unmatched. The CDR3 DNA follows: TGTGCTAGTGGTTTGGGAACTAGCGGCGATGAGCAGTTCTTC. It yields the protein CASGLGTSGDEQFF.

The chain joins TRBV28 to TRBJ2-7; 8 bases align to TRBD1. V dropped 5 bases and J dropped 7; count of bases not matched to a gene: 16. Germline V gene lookup returns CDR1 MDHEN and CDR2 SYDVKM. CDR3 length: 16 residues. This CDR3 is CASSRGQGAMSGEQYF. In nucleotides, the CDR3 is TGTGCCAGCAGTCGTGGACAGGGAGCGATGTCGGGTGAGCAGTACTTC. Together with reference TRBV28 and TRBJ2-7, the CDR3 gives the full variable domain: DVKVTQSSRYLVKRTGEKVFLECVQDMDHENMFWYRQDPGLGLRLIYFSYDVKMKEKGDIPEGYSVSREKKERFSLILESASTNQTSMYLCASSRGQGAMSGEQYFGPGTRLTVT.

Only one count was recorded for this clone. The rearrangement joins TRBV28 to TRBJ1-2; TRBD1 matches at 10 bases. The germline gives CDR1 MDHEN, CDR2 SYDVKM. J was trimmed by 5 bases and V by 11 bases; bases with no gene match: 5. This CDR3 region has 12 residues. The CDR3 protein is CALLGQGYGYTF. DNA of the CDR3: TGTGCCCTGTTGGGACAGGGGTATGGCTACACCTTC.

CDR3 nucleotide sequence: TGCGCCAGCAGCCGTAGGGGACAGGGGATTCAATTTGGCACCGGGGAGCTGTTTTTT. Its translation is CASSRRGQGIQFGTGELFF. The genes are TRBV5-1 and TRBJ2-2; 10 nucleotides line up with TRBD1. This CDR3 region has 19 residues. V lost 4 bases to trimming and J lost 4 bases; unmatched junction nucleotides: 16. The germline V gene encodes CDR1 SGHRS and CDR2 YFSETQ.

The chain is built from TRBV18 and TRBJ2-1; no clear D gene. CDR1 is KGHSH and CDR2 is LQKENI in the germline V gene. The CDR3 runs 13 residues. Trimming removed 3 bases from V and 7 bases from J, with 10 bases in between. In nucleotides, the CDR3 is TGTGCCAGCTCACCGTGGCAGCGTAATGAGCAGTTCTTC. It encodes CASSPWQRNEQFF.